Below are 8 T cell receptor beta chains sequenced from a single sample in a study of early T cells in non-severe SARS-CoV-2 infection. TCRdb independently ran MiXCR on the 5' RACE reads; one entry per CDR3 protein. Here the sample spans tens of thousands of distinct CDR3 sequences, 10% to 15% being singletons. The source material was whole blood. Receptors originate from an adult who was a healthcare worker with PCR-confirmed SARS-CoV-2 infection or an uninfected control (not recorded which).

This chain links TRBV9 with TRBJ2-3, with 7 bases aligning to TRBD2. Losses at the gene ends were 3 bases for V and 6 bases for J; bases not matched to a gene: 10. Germline V gene lookup returns CDR1 SGDLS and CDR2 YYNGEE. The length of the CDR3 is 15 residues. CDR3 in DNA: TGTGCCAGCAGCGAGGAAGGCAGGGAGGGGGATACGCAGTATTTT. It encodes CASSEEGREGDTQYF.

Many counts were recorded for this clonotype. This sequence joins TRBV6-5 and TRBJ2-2; 7 nucleotides agree with TRBD2. Per the germline V gene, CDR1 is MNHEY and CDR2 is SVGAGI. The CDR3 has 14 residues. Losses at the gene ends were 5 bases for V and 9 bases for J; bases not matched to a gene: 9. This CDR3 is CASSRDYPVRELFF. CDR3 DNA: TGTGCCAGCAGTAGGGACTACCCCGTTCGGGAGCTGTTTTTT.

This clonotype was seen many times. The V call is TRBV6-2 or TRBV6-3, the J call TRBJ2-3, with 8 nucleotides matching TRBD1. Per germline, CDR1 MNHEY and CDR2 SVGEGT. The V gene end was trimmed by 8 bases and the J gene end by 0 bases; junction bases not matched to a gene: 7. This CDR3 comprises 15 residues. CDR3 residues: CASGSGGGSTDTQYF. The CDR3 DNA sequence: TGTGCCAGCGGCTCAGGGGGCGGGAGCACAGATACGCAGTATTTT.

The chain recombines TRBV9 with TRBJ1-1; D is uncertain. The germline V gene encodes CDR1 SGDLS and CDR2 YYNGEE. This CDR3 has 14 amino acids. V shed 1 base and J shed 4 bases, with 11 bases lying between them. CDR3 residues: CASSVLGSVTEAFF. The DNA for the CDR3 is TGTGCCAGCAGCGTACTGGGAAGTGTCACTGAAGCTTTCTTT. Combining the CDR3 with reference TRBV9 and TRBJ1-1 gives the whole variable domain DSGVTQTPKHLITATGQRVTLRCSPRSGDLSVYWYQQSLDQGLQFLIQYYNGEERAKGNILERFSAQQFPDLHSELNLSSLELGDSALYFCASSVLGSVTEAFFGQGTRLTVV.

The sample holds many counts of this clonotype. J is TRBJ2-5 and V is TRBV5-1; 11 nucleotides align to TRBD2. V trimming: 6 bases; J trimming: 5 bases; junction bases outside the gene matches: 6. This CDR3 has 14 amino acids. In germline, CDR1 is SGHRS, CDR2 YFSETQ. The CDR3 here is CASTLTSGMETQYF. The CDR3 coding sequence is TGCGCCAGCACCCTGACTAGCGGGATGGAGACCCAGTACTTC.

This sequence joins TRBV7-3 and TRBJ1-3; D unresolved. CDR1 and CDR2 from the germline V gene are SGHTA and FQGTGA. The CDR3 covers 13 residues. Trimming cost V 4 bases and J 0 bases, with 4 bases left between them. CDR3 amino acids: CASSSYSGNTIYF. CDR3 nucleotides: TGTGCCAGCAGCTCCTACTCTGGAAACACCATATATTTT.

This clonotype showed up many times. This CDR3 is CASSSSGQEAFF. The CDR3 region has the DNA TGTGCCAGCAGTTCATCGGGACAGGAAGCTTTCTTT. The chain couples TRBV6-6 to TRBJ1-1; TRBD1 matches at 7 bases. Germline V gene lookup returns CDR1 MNHNY and CDR2 SVGAGI (reference sequence). The J segment lost 8 bases and the V segment lost 4 bases, leaving 4 bases of the junction unmatched. CDR3 length equals 12 residues.

This clonotype was seen ten or more times. This rearrangement joins TRBV12-3 or TRBV12-4 to TRBJ2-4; 9 bases map to TRBD1. With 3 bases clipped from V and 5 bases from J, the junction kept 14 bases outside the gene matches. The CDR3 is 18 residues long. CDR3 loop: CASSLGLGTGWIENIQYF. In nucleotides, the CDR3 is TGTGCCAGCAGTTTGGGCCTCGGGACAGGGTGGATCGAAAACATTCAGTACTTC.